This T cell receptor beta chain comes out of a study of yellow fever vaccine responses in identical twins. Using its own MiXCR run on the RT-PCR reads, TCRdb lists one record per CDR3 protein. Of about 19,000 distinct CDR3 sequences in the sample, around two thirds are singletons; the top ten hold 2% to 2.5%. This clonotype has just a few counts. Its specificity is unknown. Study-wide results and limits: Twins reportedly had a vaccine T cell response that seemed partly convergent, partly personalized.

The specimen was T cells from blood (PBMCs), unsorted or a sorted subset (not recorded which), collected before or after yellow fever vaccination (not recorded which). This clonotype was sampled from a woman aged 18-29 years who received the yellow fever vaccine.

The CDR3 DNA sequence: TGTGCCAGCAGTGACCTGAGCGGCCAGCCCCAGCATTTT. Its protein is CASSDLSGQPQHF. J is TRBJ1-5 and V is TRBV6-4, with no clear D. The V gene lost 2 bases and the J gene lost 7 bases, with 9 bases spanning the gap. The CDR3 length is 13 residues. The germline V gene encodes CDR1 MRHNA and CDR2 SNTAGT.